These T cell receptor beta chains were read from a single sample in a study of patients and donors after allogeneic stem cell transplantation. TCRdb fed the RT-PCR reads into MiXCR, producing one record per CDR3 protein. The sample has under 200,000 distinct CDR3 sequences; 30% are singletons. The sequenced material came from blood, either unsorted or a sorted T cell fraction (not recorded which). These receptors were obtained from a human donor who was either an allogeneic HSCT recipient or a stem cell or donor lymphocyte infusion donor (not recorded which). It is not recorded whose cells these are; they may come from a transplant donor. The CDR3 runs from the conserved cysteine through the conserved F or W. D genes are given only for firm matches. Only part of the rows carry a size: once, few, many, or a class if the clone is expanded.

TRBD1 | TRBJ1-4 | TRBV12-3/TRBV12-4 | - | CASSHGTGGNEKLFF | TGTGCCAGCAGTCACGGGACAGGAGGTAATGAAAAACTGTTTTTT
- | TRBJ2-5 | TRBV6-2/TRBV6-3 | - | CASRPGQETQYF | TGTGCCAGCCGCCCAGGCCAAGAGACCCAGTACTTC
TRBD2 | TRBJ2-1 | TRBV24-1 | - | CATSESSGDDYNEQFF | TGTGCCACCAGTGAGTCTAGCGGCGACGACTACAATGAGCAGTTCTTC
TRBD2 | TRBJ2-1 | TRBV18 | few | CASSSRLAGRYNEQFF | TGTGCCAGCTCAAGTCGACTAGCGGGCCGCTACAATGAGCAGTTCTTC
- | TRBJ2-7 | TRBV21-1 | few | CASSFEGAEGSYEQYF | TGTGCCAGCAGCTTTGAGGGGGCGGAAGGGTCCTACGAGCAGTACTTC
TRBD2 | TRBJ2-4 | TRBV29-1 | - | CSVGGGEVSLAKNIQYF | TGCAGCGTTGGGGGAGGGGAGGTATCACTAGCCAAAAACATTCAGTACTTC
TRBD2 | TRBJ2-1 | TRBV20-1 | - | CSARDPGGRAAYNEQFF | TGCAGTGCTAGAGATCCTGGCGGGAGAGCGGCCTACAATGAGCAGTTCTTC
- | TRBJ2-3 | TRBV20-1 | - | CSARDVARVISTDTQYF | TGCAGTGCTAGAGATGTCGCCAGGGTCATTAGCACAGATACGCAGTATTTT
- | TRBJ1-5 | TRBV15 | - | CATSSRQNNQPQHF | TGTGCCACCAGCAGTCGACAGAATAATCAGCCCCAGCATTTT
TRBD2 | TRBJ2-7 | TRBV27 | - | CASSGDRLGLAESYEQYF | TGTGCCAGCAGTGGGGACCGGCTGGGACTAGCGGAATCCTACGAGCAGTACTTC
- | TRBJ2-3 | TRBV27 | few | CASSLFPPLAPDTQYF | TGTGCCAGCAGTTTATTCCCCCCACTAGCCCCAGATACGCAGTATTTT
TRBD1 | TRBJ1-6 | TRBV20-1 | many | CSAGQNSPLHF | TGCAGTGCGGGACAGAATTCACCCCTCCACTTT
- | TRBJ2-7 | TRBV27 | - | CASSLGFPYEQYF | TGTGCCAGCAGTTTAGGCTTTCCCTACGAGCAGTACTTC
- | TRBJ1-1 | TRBV9 | - | CASSGGMNTEAFF | TGTGCCAGCAGCGGAGGGATGAACACTGAAGCTTTCTTT
TRBD1 | TRBJ1-2 | TRBV7-9 | - | CASTGTASNYGYTF | TGTGCCAGCACGGGGACAGCCTCTAACTATGGCTACACCTTC
- | TRBJ1-4 | TRBV12-3/TRBV12-4 | many | CASSLEFNEKLFF | TGTGCCAGCAGTTTGGAATTTAATGAAAAACTGTTTTTT
- | TRBJ2-3 | TRBV7-8 | - | CASSLEPASTDTQYF | TGTGCCAGCAGCTTAGAGCCAGCGAGCACAGATACGCAGTATTTT
- | TRBJ2-1 | TRBV4-3 | few | CASSRLAGEQFF | TGCGCCAGCAGCCGATTAGCCGGGGAGCAGTTCTTC
TRBD2 | TRBJ2-3 | TRBV6-5 | - | CASRTFSGISTDTQYF | TGTGCCAGCAGGACCTTTAGCGGGATTAGCACAGATACGCAGTATTTT
- | TRBJ2-3 | TRBV29-1 | - | CSVEDPGTVWTDTQYF | TGCAGCGTTGAAGACCCCGGGACCGTATGGACAGATACGCAGTATTTT
- | TRBJ1-5 | TRBV4-1 | few | CASSQGEVESNQPQHF | TGCGCCAGCAGCCAAGGCGAAGTCGAGAGCAATCAGCCCCAGCATTTT
TRBD1 | TRBJ2-1 | TRBV12-3/TRBV12-4 | few | CASSLDGTAYNEQFF | TGTGCCAGCAGTTTAGACGGGACAGCCTACAATGAGCAGTTCTTC
TRBD2 | TRBJ2-7 | TRBV18 | - | CASSPGSGRATYEQYF | TGTGCCAGCTCACCAGGGAGCGGGAGGGCCACCTACGAGCAGTACTTC
- | TRBJ2-5 | TRBV4-2 | - | CASSQGPKEIQYF | TGTGCCAGCAGCCAGGGTCCGAAAGAGATCCAGTACTTC
- | TRBJ2-3 | TRBV12-3/TRBV12-4 | few | CASSLRRAIDTADTQYF | TGTGCCAGCAGTTTAAGGCGGGCCATCGATACGGCAGATACGCAGTATTTT
- | TRBJ2-7 | TRBV6-1 | few | CASSPWGRAYSYEQYF | TGTGCCAGCAGTCCCTGGGGTAGGGCCTACTCCTACGAGCAGTACTTC
- | TRBJ2-7 | TRBV5-1 | - | CASSSQPAGYEQYF | TGCGCCAGCAGCTCCCAACCCGCGGGTTACGAGCAGTACTTC
- | TRBJ2-7 | TRBV10-3 | - | CAISEVGERDYEQYF | TGTGCCATCAGTGAGGTCGGGGAACGGGACTACGAGCAGTACTTC
- | TRBJ2-5 | TRBV7-7 | - | CASSRLGVQETQYF | TGTGCTAGCAGCCGACTCGGGGTCCAAGAGACCCAGTACTTC
- | TRBJ2-3 | TRBV5-6 | once | CASSLVPAGTDTQYF | TGTGCCAGCAGCTTGGTACCAGCGGGCACAGATACGCAGTATTTT
TRBD1 | TRBJ2-4 | TRBV6-2/TRBV6-3 | - | CASSWPGQGASCVNIQYF | TGTGCCAGCAGCTGGCCGGGACAGGGGGCCAGTTGTGTAAACATTCAGTACTTC
- | TRBJ2-1 | TRBV7-3 | - | CASSFNLAAGNEQFF | TGTGCCAGCAGCTTCAACTTAGCGGCCGGCAATGAGCAGTTCTTC
TRBD1 | TRBJ1-2 | TRBV6-5 | many | CASSTPQGVGGYTF | TGTGCCAGCAGTACCCCTCAGGGGGTCGGTGGCTACACCTTC
- | TRBJ2-7 | TRBV7-9 | few | CASSFVPSPGEQYF | TGTGCCAGCAGCTTCGTTCCCAGCCCTGGCGAGCAGTACTTC
- | TRBJ2-7 | TRBV20-1 | once | CSAPGGNYEQYF | TGCAGTGCTCCTGGAGGGAACTACGAGCAGTACTTC
- | TRBJ1-5 | TRBV11-2 | - | CASSPLGGGNQPQHF | TGTGCCAGCAGCCCCCTAGGCGGGGGCAATCAGCCCCAGCATTTT
TRBD2 | TRBJ2-1 | TRBV9 | - | CASSVGGLAAYNEQFF | TGTGCCAGCAGCGTGGGGGGACTAGCGGCCTACAATGAGCAGTTCTTC
- | TRBJ1-6 | TRBV27 | many | CASSPQGMSSYNSPLHF | TGTGCCAGCAGTCCACAGGGAATGAGCTCCTATAATTCACCCCTCCACTTT
TRBD2 | TRBJ2-1 | TRBV3-1 | - | CASSPKTSGRSNEQFF | TGTGCCAGCAGCCCGAAGACTAGCGGGAGAAGTAATGAGCAGTTCTTC
- | TRBJ1-5 | TRBV20-1 | few | CSALDSRNQPQHF | TGCAGTGCTCTGGACAGTCGCAATCAGCCCCAGCATTTT
- | TRBJ1-6 | TRBV15 | few | CATSPEGVYNSPLHF | TGTGCCACCTCCCCGGAGGGCGTATATAATTCACCCCTCCACTTT
TRBD2 | TRBJ2-7 | TRBV20-1 | - | CSAMSPSGSSYEQYF | TGCAGTGCTATGTCCCCTAGCGGGAGCTCCTACGAGCAGTACTTC
- | TRBJ1-6 | TRBV27 | few | CASSLTKAQRPNSPLHF | TGTGCCAGCAGCCTAACTAAGGCCCAGAGGCCCAATTCACCCCTCCACTTT
TRBD2 | TRBJ2-1 | TRBV5-1 | - | CASSPGGTSNEQFF | TGCGCCAGCAGCCCGGGGGGGACTTCCAATGAGCAGTTCTTC
- | TRBJ2-1 | TRBV29-1 | few | CSVEGLRTYNEQFF | TGCAGCGTTGAAGGCCTAAGAACCTACAATGAGCAGTTCTTC
- | TRBJ1-3 | TRBV7-9 | many | CAIDRSSGNTIYF | TGTGCCATCGACAGGTCCTCTGGAAACACCATATATTTT
TRBD2 | TRBJ2-3 | TRBV29-1 | - | CSVPTVELAGGLGTDTQYF | TGCAGCGTCCCCACGGTGGAACTAGCGGGAGGGCTTGGCACAGATACGCAGTATTTT
- | TRBJ2-1 | TRBV4-3 | - | CASSQVLGGPGYNEQFF | TGCGCCAGCAGCCAAGTTCTGGGGGGTCCTGGCTACAATGAGCAGTTCTTC
- | TRBJ1-2 | TRBV27 | few | CASSFTGRIYGYTF | TGTGCCAGCAGTTTCACAGGGAGGATCTATGGCTACACCTTC